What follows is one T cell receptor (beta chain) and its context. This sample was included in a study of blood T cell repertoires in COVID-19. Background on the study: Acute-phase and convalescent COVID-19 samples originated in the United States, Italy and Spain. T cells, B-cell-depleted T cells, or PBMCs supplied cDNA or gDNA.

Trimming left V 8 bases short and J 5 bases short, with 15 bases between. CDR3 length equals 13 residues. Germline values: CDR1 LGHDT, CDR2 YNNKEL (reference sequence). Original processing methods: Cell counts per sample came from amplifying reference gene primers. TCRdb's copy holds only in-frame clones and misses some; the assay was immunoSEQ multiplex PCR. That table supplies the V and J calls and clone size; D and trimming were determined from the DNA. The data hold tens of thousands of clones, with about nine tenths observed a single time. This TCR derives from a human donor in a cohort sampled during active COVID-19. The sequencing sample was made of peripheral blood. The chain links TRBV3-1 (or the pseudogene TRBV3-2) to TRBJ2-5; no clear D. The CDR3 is CASFVSSRETQYF. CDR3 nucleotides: TGTGCCAGCTTCGTTAGTAGCCGTGAGACCCAGTACTTC.